These 25 T cell receptor beta chains were all obtained from the same sample, sequenced in a study of blood T cells in healthy people across ages. With a J-beta primer mix and a sample-barcoded 5' primer, a second PCR ran about 7 to 11 cycles. TCRdb used MiXCR to reprocess the 5' RACE reads, holding one entry per CDR3 protein. There are 800,000 or so distinct CDR3 sequences in the sample; about half occur only once, and 15% to 20% lies in the top ten. Source material: blood. The receptors shown here come from a man aged 80 or over in good health.

In its sample, this clonotype was seen a few times. This sequence joins TRBV11-2 and TRBJ2-1; D may be TRBD2 (5 bases). CDR3 size: 13 residues. V shed 2 bases and J shed 12 bases, with 14 bases lying between them. Germline CDR1 and CDR2: SGHAT and FQNNGV. CDR3 region: CASSLRPIRGQFF. The CDR3 DNA follows: TGTGCCAGCAGCTTAAGGCCCATACGGGGGCAGTTCTTC.

This clonotype was detected many times. The chain uses TRBV9 and TRBJ2-5, with D possibly matching TRBD2 (5 bases). CDR1 SGDLS and CDR2 YYNGEE come from the germline V gene. CDR3 length: 15 amino acids. Trimming removed 0 bases at V and 2 bases at J, with 11 bases between. The CDR3 nucleotides are TGTGCCAGCAGCGTAGCCCCGGACTTTCAAGAGACCCAGTACTTC. Translating it yields CASSVAPDFQETQYF.

The rearrangement joins TRBV20-1 to TRBJ2-7, with TRBD2 matching 10 bases. Losses at the gene ends were 0 bases for V and 2 bases for J; bases not matched to a gene: 7. Germline V lookup: CDR1 DFQATT, CDR2 SNEGSKA (reference sequence). The CDR3 length is 16 residues. The CDR3 region has the DNA TGCAGTGCTAGAGATCGTGGGACTAGCGTGCCCTACGAGCAGTACTTC. This translates into CSARDRGTSVPYEQYF.

This clonotype was observed a handful of times. The V gene is TRBV7-2, the J gene TRBJ2-3; 11 bases map to TRBD2. Looked up from germline, CDR1 is SGHTA and CDR2 is FQGNSA. This CDR3 contains 12 residues. CDR3 region: CASGLAGDTQYF. The CDR3 nucleotides are TGTGCTAGCGGACTAGCGGGAGATACGCAGTATTTT. The full variable domain, its missing parts supplied by reference TRBV7-2 and TRBJ2-3, is GAGVSQSPSNKVTEKGKDVELRCDPISGHTALYWYRQSLGQGLEFLIYFQGNSAPDKSGLPSDRFSAERTGGSVSTLTIQRTQQEDSAVYLCASGLAGDTQYFGPGTRLTVL.

This sequence joins TRBV19 and TRBJ2-7, with D unclear. CDR1 and CDR2 (germline): LNHDA, SQIVND (reference sequence). V was trimmed by 4 bases and J by 3 bases, leaving 16 bases between them. The CDR3 contains 15 residues. DNA for the CDR3: TGTGCCAGTAGTAGGGAATCCAGTTGGGGCTACGAGCAGTACTTC. This translates into CASSRESSWGYEQYF.

This clonotype appeared many times. The chain uses TRBV7-2 and TRBJ2-7; D is possibly TRBD1 (5 bases). V lost 1 base to trimming and J lost 5 bases, with 9 bases between them. The CDR3 is 13 amino acids. Per the germline V gene, CDR1 is SGHTA and CDR2 is FQGNSA. CDR3 in DNA: TGTGCCAGCAGCTTAGATTGGGGCGACGAGCAGTACTTC. It is translated as CASSLDWGDEQYF.

V is TRBV12-3 or TRBV12-4 and J is TRBJ2-7, with 9 nucleotides matching TRBD1. CDR3 length: 15 residues. V gave up 10 bases and J gave up 4 bases; unmatched junction bases: 14. CDR3 loop: CANSPPGTGRYEQYF. CDR3 sequence (DNA): TGTGCCAACAGCCCGCCCGGGACAGGGAGGTACGAGCAGTACTTC.

This clonotype was observed a few times. In nucleotides, the CDR3 is TGCGCCAGCAGCAGTACCGTTGGTGTCGGGTACAATGAGCAGTTCTTC. It yields the protein CASSSTVGVGYNEQFF. This sequence joins TRBV4-1 and TRBJ2-1; D not certain. Germline V gives CDR1 MGHRA, CDR2 YSYEKL. The V and J ends lost 5 bases and 4 bases respectively, with 18 bases between them. The CDR3 has 16 amino acids.

The rearrangement joins TRBV5-1 to TRBJ1-4, with a weak D call TRBD1 (5 bases). The CDR3 totals 13 residues. Trimming removed 1 base at V and 6 bases at J, with 7 bases between. The germline CDR1 and CDR2 sequences are SGHRS and YFSETQ. Written as DNA, the CDR3 is TGCGCCAGCAGCTTGACAGGCTATGAAAAACTGTTTTTT. Translated, it gives CASSLTGYEKLFF.

The rearrangement joins TRBV28 to TRBJ2-7; the D gene could be TRBD1 or TRBD2 (5 bases each). V was cut by 5 bases and J by 0 bases, with 17 bases left in between. The CDR3 totals 16 residues. Germline CDR1 MDHEN, CDR2 SYDVKM. The CDR3 DNA follows: TGTGCCAGCAGTCTTGTTCAAACCGGGACCTCCTACGAGCAGTACTTC. Its translation: CASSLVQTGTSYEQYF.

V is TRBV10-3 and J is TRBJ2-2; D unclear. This CDR3 has 14 residues. Germline V lookup: CDR1 ENHRY, CDR2 SYGVKD. The germline V and J ends were trimmed by 3 bases and 5 bases, with 10 bases remaining between them. CDR3 nucleotides: TGTGCCATCAGTGATCGTCAGGAAACCGGGGAGCTGTTTTTT. Residues: CAISDRQETGELFF.

The chain is built from TRBV7-2 and TRBJ2-4; D remains ambiguous. With the DNA end fitting TRBJ2-5 better, the J assignment may be wrong. The CDR3 extends over 13 amino acids. Germline V gene lookup returns CDR1 SGHTA and CDR2 FQGNSA. CDR3: CASSLEIYETQYF. CDR3 DNA: TGTGCCAGCAGCTTAGAGATTTACGAGACCCAGTACTTC.

The rearrangement uses TRBV30 and TRBJ2-2, with no clear D. The CDR3 contains 11 residues. V lost 3 bases and J lost 8, with 7 bases in between. Germline CDR1 reads GTSNPN; CDR2 reads SVGIG (reference sequence). The CDR3 loop is CAWSARGELFF. The DNA for the CDR3 is TGTGCCTGGAGCGCGCGAGGGGAGCTGTTTTTT. The full variable domain, its missing parts supplied by reference TRBV30 and TRBJ2-2, is SQTIHQWPATLVQPVGSPLSLECTVEGTSNPNLYWYRQAAGRGLQLLFYSVGIGQISSEVPQNLSASRPQDRQFILSSKKLLLSDSGFYLCAWSARGELFFGEGSRLTVL.

The rearrangement joins TRBV6-2 or TRBV6-3 to TRBJ2-1; D is perhaps TRBD1 (5 bases). The tail of the sequence fits TRBJ2-7 better, so the J call may be wrong. Germline values: CDR1 MNHEY, CDR2 SVGEGT. The CDR3 covers 16 residues. CDR3 DNA sequence: TGTGCCAGCACACCCTCTACCAGCGACAGCTACAATGAGCAGTACTTC. Encoded protein: CASTPSTSDSYNEQYF.

The chain recombines TRBV3-1 with TRBJ2-5, with D perhaps matching TRBD2 (6 bases). Germline CDR1 LGHDT, CDR2 YNNKEL (reference sequence). The germline V and J ends were trimmed by 2 bases and 4 bases, with 14 bases remaining between them. The CDR3 runs to 15 residues. CDR3 in amino acids: CASSQPAGGAETQYF. In nucleotides, the CDR3 is TGTGCCAGCAGCCAACCCGCCGGGGGAGCAGAGACCCAGTACTTC.

The chain links TRBV4-2 to TRBJ2-1; D ambiguous. This CDR3 is built from 13 residues. V dropped 2 bases and J dropped 15 bases, with 17 bases sitting between them. Germline lookup yields CDR1 LGHNA and CDR2 YNFKEQ. The CDR3 here is CASSQFRVQPPFF. CDR3 coding DNA: TGTGCCAGCAGCCAATTCCGGGTCCAGCCCCCGTTCTTC.

The chain joins TRBV3-1 to TRBJ2-3; D may be TRBD1 (5 bases). The CDR3 runs to 14 residues. The germline gives CDR1 LGHDT, CDR2 YNNKEL (reference sequence). Trimming left V 2 bases short and J 3 bases short, with 9 bases between. This chain's CDR3 is CASSQIKGTDTQYF. The CDR3 DNA sequence: TGTGCCAGCAGCCAAATCAAGGGGACAGATACGCAGTATTTT.

The V call is TRBV6-2 or TRBV6-3, the J call TRBJ2-3; maybe TRBD2 (6 bases). CDR3 length: 20 residues. CDR1 is MNHEY and CDR2 is SVGEGT in the germline V gene. V was trimmed by 7 bases and J by 0 bases, leaving 29 bases between them. CDR3 DNA sequence: TGTGCCAGCACCCTTACTCCTTACGCTCAAGCGGGTACTAGCACAGATACGCAGTATTTT. As protein: CASTLTPYAQAGTSTDTQYF.

V and J are TRBV2 and TRBJ2-5, with D perhaps matching TRBD1 or TRBD2 (5 bases each). Per germline, CDR1 SNHLY and CDR2 FYNNEI. V lost 7 bases, J lost 4 bases, and 10 bases lay in between. CDR3 length: 12 amino acids. CDR3 sequence: CASIGDGETQYF. The CDR3 region has the DNA TGTGCCAGCATCGGGGACGGAGAGACCCAGTACTTC.

The chain joins TRBV14 to TRBJ1-4; D is uncertain. Trimming took off 0 bases at V and 12 bases at J, with 11 bases between the two ends. The CDR3 totals 13 residues. CDR1 and CDR2 (germline): SGHDN, FVKESK. The CDR3 sequence is CASSQDSGSQLFF. For the CDR3, the DNA is TGTGCCAGCAGCCAAGATTCCGGGAGCCAACTGTTTTTT.

This chain joins TRBV5-1 and TRBJ2-7, with D unclear. The CDR3 has 13 amino acids. Trimming pared 4 bases from V and 2 bases from J, leaving 10 bases between. Per germline, CDR1 SGHRS and CDR2 YFSETQ. The CDR3 DNA is TGCGCCAGCAGCAACAGTGGACCCTACGAGCAGTACTTC. Its translation is CASSNSGPYEQYF. The full variable domain, rest sourced from reference TRBV5-1 and TRBJ2-7, is KAGVTQTPRYLIKTRGQQVTLSCSPISGHRSVSWYQQTPGQGLQFLFEYFSETQRNKGNFPGRFSGRQFSNSRSEMNVSTLELGDSALYLCASSNSGPYEQYFGPGTRLTVT.

This clonotype was seen repeatedly, ten times or more. The chain is built from TRBV7-9 and TRBJ2-6, with D tentatively TRBD2 (5 bases). Per germline, CDR1 SEHNR and CDR2 FQNEAQ (reference sequence). The V and J ends lost 5 bases and 2 bases respectively, with 10 bases between them. There are 15 residues in the CDR3. The CDR3 nucleotides read TGTGCCAGCAGCCTAGGGAGCACTGGGGCCAACGTCCTGACTTTC. This sequence encodes CASSLGSTGANVLTF. The full variable domain, in which reference TRBV7-9 and TRBJ2-6 provide the parts outside the CDR3, is DTGVSQNPRHKITKRGQNVTFRCDPISEHNRLYWYRQTLGQGPEFLTYFQNEAQLEKSRLLSDRFSAERPKGSFSTLEIQRTEQGDSAMYLCASSLGSTGANVLTFGAGSRLTVL.

This clonotype has a handful of counts. The V and J genes are TRBV2 and TRBJ2-5, with a possible D match to TRBD2 (6 bases). CDR3 length equals 14 residues. The germline gives CDR1 SNHLY, CDR2 FYNNEI. V was cut by 3 bases and J by 1 base, with 9 bases left in between. DNA of the CDR3: TGTGCCAGCAGTGAGGGACTGCTCCAAGAGACCCAGTACTTC. Translating gives CASSEGLLQETQYF.

The chain is built from TRBV27 and TRBJ2-2, with D uncertain. Germline-derived CDR1 and CDR2 are MNHEY and SMNVEV (reference sequence). This CDR3 contains 14 residues. V was cut by 5 bases and J by 7 bases, with 14 bases left in between. The CDR3 loop is CASSVGLRIGELFF. The CDR3 bases are TGTGCCAGCAGTGTTGGGTTAAGGATCGGGGAGCTGTTTTTT.

The chain uses TRBV12-3 or TRBV12-4 and TRBJ2-7; the D gene is possibly TRBD2 (5 bases). There are 14 residues in the CDR3. Deletions cut 2 bases from V and 6 bases from J, with 14 bases between. The DNA of the CDR3 is TGTGCCAGCAGTTTATTAGACGCGGGTCTCGAGCAGTACTTC. Amino acid sequence: CASSLLDAGLEQYF.